This TCR beta chain was captured by sequencing in a study of immune evolution from preneoplasia to lung adenocarcinoma. Study context: HLA loss of heterozygosity: under 7.5% AIS, about 14% MIA, more than 25% ADC, none AAH.

Points from the study as a whole: Top clone frequencies peaked in normal lung, apparently declining through invasive adenocarcinoma. T cell clonality was higher in KRAS-mutant than EGFR-mutant or wild-type nodules.

This clone was recorded a few times. The antigen remains undetermined. Generated by immunoSEQ multiplex PCR, the TCRdb table keeps only in-frame clones and is missing some. The repertoire holds about 4,900 clones, 70% to 80% seen once, with around 11% in the top ten. The CDR3 length is 12 residues. V was pared by 4 bases and J by 9 bases, with 13 bases between. The germline gives CDR1 SQVTM, CDR2 ANQGSEA. The sequence was collected from a person in their sixties or seventies with lung adenocarcinoma. The sequenced sample consisted of FFPE minimally invasive lung adenocarcinoma tissue. The gene calls are TRBV29-1 and TRBJ2-1, with D possibly matching TRBD1 (5 bases). The CDR3 loop is CSVVGHPVEQFF. The CDR3 nucleotides read TGCAGCGTTGTAGGACATCCCGTTGAGCAGTTCTTC.